The table lists the clone carrying this T cell receptor beta chain with a few counts. This specimen belongs to a study of blood T cells in healthy people across ages. A second roughly 6 to 12 cycle PCR used barcoded and J-beta primers. TCRdb recomputed calls from the 5' RACE reads with MiXCR, one row per CDR3 protein. The sample lists roughly 2 million distinct CDR3 sequences, roughly 49% occurring once. Germline CDR1 is SGHTA and CDR2 is FQGNSA. Unmatched junction bases numbered 10, after V lost 5 bases and J lost 7 bases. The CDR3 has 14 residues. Sequenced input: blood. V and J are TRBV7-2 and TRBJ1-2; 7 nucleotides line up with TRBD1. The sequence was obtained from a woman aged 40 to 50 in good health. The CDR3 bases are TGTGCCAGCAGCACCTACACAGGGGAGAGTGGCTACACCTTC. This gives the protein CASSTYTGESGYTF.